These 9 T cell receptor beta chains share one sample of origin, sequenced in a study of CD4 T cells in relation to SARS-CoV-2 and coronaviruses. The table came from immunoSEQ multiplex PCR; TCRdb's copy has only in-frame clones and leaves some out. The sample consists of more than 20,000 clones, around three quarters of them appearing once. These TCRs are of unknown antigen specificity. The unexposed donors gave CD4+ T cells in about 2010-2019, prior to COVID-19. The cells were cultured for roughly 11 days before CD4+ T cells were isolated. The sequenced sample consisted of CD4+ T cells from PBMCs, cultured in vitro. The receptors stem from a human donor in good health.

The CDR3 DNA reads as TGTGCCAGCAGTTTCGAACAGGGGCTAGAAGCTTTCTTT. Amino acid sequence: CASSFEQGLEAFF. The chain carries TRBV6-5 and TRBJ1-1, with TRBD1 matching 7 bases. Germline V gene lookup returns CDR1 MNHEY and CDR2 SVGAGI. Trimming cost V 4 bases and J 8 bases; bases outside gene matches: 7. The CDR3 sequence is 13 residues long.

This clone has just a few counts. This sequence joins TRBV7-9 and TRBJ1-1; D is undetermined. From germline, CDR1 is SEHNR and CDR2 FQNEAQ (reference sequence). The length of the CDR3 is 14 residues. Trimming took off 5 bases at V and 0 bases at J, with 10 bases between the two ends. The CDR3 region is CASSPIAVNTEAFF. The CDR3, as DNA: TGTGCCAGCAGCCCGATTGCGGTGAACACTGAAGCTTTCTTT.

This chain joins TRBV6-6 and TRBJ1-2; the D gene is possibly TRBD1 (5 bases). Germline V lookup: CDR1 MNHNY, CDR2 SVGAGI (reference sequence). V lost 7 bases to trimming and J lost 3 bases, with 9 bases between them. This CDR3 is 12 amino acids long. In DNA form, the CDR3 reads TGTGCCAGCATTCAGGGCGACTATGGCTACACCTTC. The encoded protein is CASIQGDYGYTF.

The rearrangement links TRBV4-1 to TRBJ2-7, with 10 bases that match TRBD2. CDR3 length: 14 residues. V shed 6 bases and J 6 bases; nucleotides not matched to a gene: 8. Germline V gene data show CDR1 as MGHRA and CDR2 as YSYEKL. The CDR3: CASRKLAGLGEQYF. The CDR3 coding sequence is TGCGCCAGCAGGAAACTAGCGGGATTAGGCGAGCAGTACTTC.

The chain carries TRBV5-6 and TRBJ1-3; no firm D call. V lost 3 bases, J lost 0 bases, and 19 bases lay in between. CDR3 size: 18 residues. The V gene's germline CDR1 is SGHDT and CDR2 YYEEEE. The DNA of the CDR3 is TGTGCCAGCAGCTCCCTACCCATGGGGAGCAGCTCTGGAAACACCATATATTTT. Translation gives CASSSLPMGSSSGNTIYF.

The J gene is TRBJ2-7, the V gene TRBV6-5, with TRBD2 matching 7 bases. Germline V gene data show CDR1 as MNHEY and CDR2 as SVGAGI. The CDR3 spans 15 residues. J was trimmed by 3 bases and V by 0 bases; bases with no gene match: 5. For the CDR3, the DNA is TGTGCCAGCAGTTACTCAGGCGGGAGCTTCTACGAGCAGTACTTC. Translated, it gives CASSYSGGSFYEQYF.

This clone has just a few counts. The chain carries TRBV19 and TRBJ1-4, with D perhaps matching TRBD1 (5 bases). CDR1 and CDR2 (germline): LNHDA, SQIVND (reference sequence). The CDR3 runs to 14 residues. V dropped 7 bases and J dropped 4 bases, with 13 bases sitting between them. The chain's CDR3 is CASTHGHDNEKLFF. CDR3 DNA sequence: TGTGCCAGTACCCACGGACACGATAATGAAAAACTGTTTTTT.

The chain links TRBV7-6 to TRBJ2-7; 7 bases map to TRBD1. Germline CDR1 reads SGHVS; CDR2 reads FNYEAQ. CDR3 length equals 13 residues. V shed 5 bases, J shed 2 bases, and the junction held 3 bases outside the gene matches. The chain's CDR3 is CASSPTGTYEQYF. The CDR3 coding sequence is TGTGCCAGCAGCCCGACAGGGACCTACGAGCAGTACTTC.

This clone has a single count. CDR3 nucleotides: TGTGCCTGGAGTCCGTCCGATCCCCCCGGGACAGGAGACGAGCAGTACTTC. Amino acid sequence: CAWSPSDPPGTGDEQYF. The chain is built from TRBV30 and TRBJ2-7; 8 nucleotides align to TRBD1. Germline V lookup: CDR1 GTSNPN, CDR2 SVGIG (reference sequence). V shed 2 bases, J shed 5 bases, and the junction held 17 bases outside the gene matches. The CDR3 extends over 17 amino acids.